Each of the 3 T cell receptor beta chains below was sequenced from the same sample in a study of glioma-infiltrating T cells after dendritic cell vaccination. Time point defined: after dendritic cell vaccination, including at tumor progression/relapse. The repertoire was sequenced with immunoSEQ multiplex PCR; TCRdb's copy has only in-frame clones and lacks some. The sample shows roughly 100,000 clones, 90% of them seen only once. Sequenced material: blood, taken after dendritic cell vaccination. All receptors come from a human donor with glioblastoma.

The chain recombines TRBV4-1 with TRBJ1-1; perhaps TRBD1 as D (5 bases). Germline CDR1 and CDR2: MGHRA and YSYEKL. CDR3 length: 15 residues. Trimming took off 0 bases at V and 0 bases at J, with 8 bases between the two ends. CDR3: CASSQEGGVNTEAFF. The DNA for the CDR3 is TGCGCCAGCAGCCAAGAGGGGGGAGTGAACACTGAAGCTTTCTTT.

The chain uses TRBV5-1 and TRBJ1-1; 8 bases are a match to TRBD1. The CDR3 sequence is 15 residues long. Germline V lookup: CDR1 SGHRS, CDR2 YFSETQ. V gave up 0 bases and J gave up 6 bases; unmatched junction bases: 7. The CDR3 DNA sequence: TGCGCCAGCAGCTTGGCGCCGGACAGGGTCTCTGAAGCTTTCTTT. Translated, it gives CASSLAPDRVSEAFF.

The gene calls are TRBV5-5 and TRBJ1-1, with D perhaps TRBD1 (5 bases). This CDR3 is 15 amino acids long. From germline, CDR1 is SGHKS and CDR2 YYEKEE (reference sequence). Trimming left V 1 base short and J 1 base short, with 11 bases between. CDR3 nucleotide sequence: TGTGCCAGCAGCTTGATTCAGGGCAAGAACACTGAAGCTTTCTTT. Translated, it gives CASSLIQGKNTEAFF.